A single sample gave rise to the 4 T cell receptor beta chains below, sequenced in a study of cytotoxic CD8 clonotypes in ibrutinib-treated CLL. Repertoires were generated with immunoSEQ multiplex PCR, while TCRdb's copy carries only in-frame clones and drops some. This table has about 160,000 clones, approximately 80% appearing once. The sequencing here drew on PBMCs, taken after 12 months of ibrutinib treatment. These receptors were obtained from a human donor with chronic lymphocytic leukemia.

This clone was recorded only once. V is TRBV5-1 and J is TRBJ2-7, with D possibly matching TRBD1 (5 bases). This CDR3 region has 15 residues. V was cut by 4 bases and J by 5 bases, with 19 bases left in between. CDR1 and CDR2 (germline): SGHRS, YFSETQ. The CDR3 region is CASSTEQVKSDEQYF. For the CDR3, the DNA is TGCGCCAGCAGCACAGAACAGGTCAAGAGCGACGAGCAGTACTTC.

The chain is built from TRBV18 and TRBJ2-5; no clear D. Deletions cut 2 bases from V and 5 bases from J, with 12 bases between. From germline, CDR1 is KGHSH and CDR2 LQKENI. The CDR3 loop spans 14 amino acids. Here the CDR3 DNA reads TGTGCCAGCTCACCAGGGTCCGTTGGGGAGACCCAGTACTTC. Its translation is CASSPGSVGETQYF.

This chain links TRBV7-2 with TRBJ1-2; the D gene is possibly TRBD1 (5 bases). The CDR3 has 15 amino acids. Germline CDR1 and CDR2: SGHTA and FQGNSA. V shed 1 base and J shed 5 bases, with 14 bases lying between them. The CDR3 nucleotides are TGTGCCAGCAGCTTAGAAGCAATGGGGGGGTATGGCTACACCTTC. Translation gives CASSLEAMGGYGYTF.

The chain couples TRBV4-1 to TRBJ2-7; TRBD2 matches 9 bases. CDR1 and CDR2 (germline): MGHRA, YSYEKL. The CDR3 contains 16 residues. After removal of 4 bases from V and 2 bases from J, the junction contained 9 bases not matched to a gene. CDR3 sequence reads: CASSRDLTSGTYEQYF. The CDR3 region has the DNA TGCGCCAGCAGCCGCGACCTGACTAGCGGAACCTACGAGCAGTACTTC.